What follows describes a single TCR beta chain. Enrolled during active infection, Seattle patients were then followed longitudinally. The data are from a study of blood T cell repertoires in COVID-19. For the study at large: From the United States, Italy and Spain came samples of acute and convalescent COVID-19. PBMCs, B-cell-depleted T cells, or T cells were the source of the cDNA or gDNA that made up the material.

TCRdb's copy holds only in-frame clones and misses some; the assay was immunoSEQ multiplex PCR. The table shows about 370,000 clones, with roughly nine tenths occurring only once. Per germline, CDR1 MNHNY and CDR2 SVGAGI (reference sequence). CDR3 length equals 15 residues. V was clipped by 2 bases and J by 1 base, with 10 bases between them. Specimen: peripheral blood. This TCR was sampled from a woman aged 25 to 39 with COVID-19, enrolled during active disease. J is TRBJ2-3 and V is TRBV6-6, with a tentative D call TRBD2 (5 bases). The CDR3: CASSYEGLGTDTQYF. The CDR3 region has the DNA TGTGCCAGCAGTTACGAGGGTTTGGGCACAGATACGCAGTATTTT.